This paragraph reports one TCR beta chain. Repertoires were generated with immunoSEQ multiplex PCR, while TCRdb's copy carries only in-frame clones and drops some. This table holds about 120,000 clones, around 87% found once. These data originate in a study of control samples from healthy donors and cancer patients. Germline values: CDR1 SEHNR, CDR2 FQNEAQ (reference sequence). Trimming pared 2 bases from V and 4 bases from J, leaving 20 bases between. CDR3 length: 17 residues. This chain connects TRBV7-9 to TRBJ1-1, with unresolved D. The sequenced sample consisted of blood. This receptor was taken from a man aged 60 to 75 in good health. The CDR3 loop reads CASSLLTFVRGSTEAFF. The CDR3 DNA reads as TGTGCCAGCAGCTTATTAACTTTCGTCCGTGGTTCCACTGAAGCTTTCTTT. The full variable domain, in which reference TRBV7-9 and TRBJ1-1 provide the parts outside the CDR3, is DTGVSQNPRHKITKRGQNVTFRCDPISEHNRLYWYRQTLGQGPEFLTYFQNEAQLEKSRLLSDRFSAERPKGSFSTLEIQRTEQGDSAMYLCASSLLTFVRGSTEAFFGQGTRLTVV.